Shown below are 18 T cell receptor beta chains from a single sample sequenced in a study of early T cells in non-severe SARS-CoV-2 infection. From the 5' RACE reads, TCRdb called clonotypes with MiXCR, one entry per CDR3 protein. The sample has about 35,000 distinct CDR3 sequences, more than 4% seen once. Sequenced sample: whole blood. All receptors derive from an adult who was a healthcare worker with PCR-confirmed SARS-CoV-2 infection or an uninfected control (not recorded which).

This clonotype has at least ten counts. This chain connects TRBV7-3 to TRBJ2-3; a weak D match, TRBD2 (5 bases). Germline V gene data show CDR1 as SGHTA and CDR2 as FQGTGA. With 2 bases removed from V and 9 bases from J, the gap between germline ends came to 12 bases. The CDR3 is made up of 13 amino acids. This CDR3 is CASSLDPGITQYF. Here the CDR3 DNA reads TGTGCCAGCAGCTTAGACCCGGGGATCACGCAGTATTTT.

This clonotype has a count of ten or more. The CDR3, as DNA: TGTGCCATCAGTGTTGGGACAGGGGGCCTCCCGAACACTGAAGCTTTCTTT. Encoded protein: CAISVGTGGLPNTEAFF. The V call is TRBV10-3, the J call TRBJ1-1; 12 positions agree with TRBD1. Germline loops: CDR1 ENHRY, CDR2 SYGVKD. V lost 4 bases and J lost 1; bases outside the gene matches: 7. This CDR3 spans 17 amino acids.

This clonotype was observed many times. The chain couples TRBV14 to TRBJ2-7; TRBD2 aligns across 10 bases. This CDR3 spans 15 amino acids. The V segment lost 0 bases and the J segment 2 bases; nucleotides outside the gene matches: 1. From germline, CDR1 is SGHDN and CDR2 FVKESK. CDR3 nucleotide sequence: TGTGCCAGCAGCCAAGATCTAGCGGGAGCCTACGAGCAGTACTTC. Translated, it gives CASSQDLAGAYEQYF.

The chain has TRBV10-1 and TRBJ2-3; the match to TRBD2 covers 8 bases. The CDR3 runs 14 residues. The trim removed 5 bases at V and 4 bases at J, leaving 5 bases unmatched. CDR1 WNHNN and CDR2 SYGVQD come from the germline V gene (reference sequence). CDR3 loop: CASSSGSFADTQYF. As DNA, the CDR3 is TGCGCCAGCAGTAGCGGGAGTTTCGCAGATACGCAGTATTTT.

This clonotype occurred a few times. The V gene is TRBV28, the J gene TRBJ2-7; TRBD2 might be the D (6 bases). Germline V gene sequence: CDR1 MDHEN, CDR2 SYDVKM. With 3 bases removed from V and 6 bases from J, the gap between germline ends came to 15 bases. The CDR3 sequence is 14 residues long. DNA for the CDR3: TGTGCCAGCAGTTTCGGGACTCCTTTGGGCGAGCAGTACTTC. It specifies CASSFGTPLGEQYF.

This clonotype was observed a handful of times. The chain uses TRBV9 and TRBJ1-1; 10 bases are shared with TRBD1. V shed 3 bases, J shed 8 bases, and the junction held 10 bases outside the gene matches. The CDR3 runs 15 residues. CDR1 and CDR2 from the germline V gene are SGDLS and YYNGEE. The CDR3 here is CASSGATDRGLEAFF. The CDR3 DNA sequence: TGTGCCAGCAGCGGAGCGACGGACAGGGGGTTAGAAGCTTTCTTT.

This clonotype was detected only a few times. V usage is TRBV7-2 and J usage is TRBJ2-7, with 12 bases fitting TRBD1. V was clipped by 4 bases and J by 5 bases; unmatched bases: 6. CDR1 and CDR2 from the germline V gene are SGHTA and FQGNSA. This CDR3 has 15 amino acids. Here the CDR3 reads CASSYRDRGLNEQYF. Here the CDR3 DNA reads TGTGCCAGCAGCTACCGGGACAGGGGGCTTAACGAGCAGTACTTC.

This clonotype came up many times. The chain employs TRBV11-1 and TRBJ1-1; D remains ambiguous. The germline V gene has CDR1 SGHAT and CDR2 FQDESV (reference sequence). The length of the CDR3 is 13 residues. V lost 2 bases, J lost 2 bases, and 6 bases lay in between. This CDR3 is CASSLSYNTEAFF. In DNA form, the CDR3 reads TGTGCCAGCAGCTTATCCTACAACACTGAAGCTTTCTTT.

This clonotype was picked up many times. In nucleotides, the CDR3 is TGTGCCAGCAGCCGGACAGGGGTAAATGAAAAACTGTTTTTT. Its protein is CASSRTGVNEKLFF. The genes are TRBV5-4 and TRBJ1-4; TRBD1 matches at 9 bases. CDR3 length equals 14 residues. Trimming took 4 bases from V and 5 from J; bases not matched to a gene: 3. The germline gives CDR1 SGHNT, CDR2 YYREEE (reference sequence).

This clonotype was detected ten times or more. The chain carries TRBV27 and TRBJ1-1; D call uncertain. V shed 6 bases and J shed 5 bases, with 13 bases lying between them. Germline CDR1 is MNHEY and CDR2 is SMNVEV (reference sequence). CDR3 size: 13 residues. The CDR3 spells CASRPLGKTEAFF. CDR3 in DNA: TGTGCCAGCAGGCCCCTGGGTAAAACTGAAGCTTTCTTT.

This clonotype has a count of ten or more. This sequence joins TRBV5-4 and TRBJ2-1; 8 positions agree with TRBD2. The CDR3 extends over 16 amino acids. After removal of 0 bases from V and 4 bases from J, the junction contained 6 bases not matched to a gene. Germline CDR1 is SGHNT and CDR2 is YYREEE (reference sequence). The CDR3 sequence is CASSLAEASGYNEQFF. The DNA for the CDR3 is TGTGCCAGCAGCTTGGCCGAGGCTAGCGGGTACAATGAGCAGTTCTTC.

This clonotype has ten or more counts. The rearrangement joins TRBV29-1 to TRBJ1-2; D possibly corresponds to TRBD1 (6 bases). This CDR3 comprises 12 residues. Germline assignment: CDR1 SQVTM and CDR2 ANQGSEA. Trimming removed 7 bases from V and 9 bases from J, with 18 bases in between. The CDR3 coding sequence is TGCAGCGCCGCTCCCGGGGGCGAAAGCTACACCTTC. Its protein is CSAAPGGESYTF.

This clonotype appeared many times. The V gene is TRBV20-1, the J gene TRBJ1-6; D may be TRBD1 (5 bases). The CDR3 runs to 15 residues. V lost 1 base to trimming and J lost 6 bases, with 13 bases between them. Germline-derived CDR1 and CDR2 are DFQATT and SNEGSKA (reference sequence). CDR3 protein: CSARATGGANSPLHF. The CDR3 DNA is TGCAGTGCTAGAGCCACGGGGGGTGCTAATTCACCCCTCCACTTT.

In its sample, this clonotype was seen many times. The chain has TRBV5-1 and TRBJ2-1, with no clear D. The CDR3 contains 16 residues. Per germline, CDR1 SGHRS and CDR2 YFSETQ. The V gene lost 0 bases and the J gene lost 3 bases, with 13 bases spanning the gap. CDR3: CASSLVGPPNYNEQFF. The CDR3 coding sequence is TGCGCCAGCAGCTTGGTCGGGCCACCGAACTACAATGAGCAGTTCTTC.

At least ten counts were recorded for this clonotype. V and J are TRBV29-1 and TRBJ2-7; either TRBD1 or TRBD2 may supply D (5 bases each). The V end lost 1 base, the J end lost 2 bases, and 12 bases lay between the germline ends. The CDR3 runs to 14 residues. Germline assignment: CDR1 SQVTM and CDR2 ANQGSEA. CDR3 DNA: TGCAGCGTTGAAGGTGGGACCGAAGCCTACGAGCAGTACTTC. As protein: CSVEGGTEAYEQYF.

This clonotype came up many times. CDR3 protein: CASSLDSGPETQYF. The CDR3 bases are TGCGCCAGCAGCTTGGATTCAGGGCCGGAGACCCAGTACTTC. The chain recombines TRBV5-1 with TRBJ2-5, with TRBD1 as a possible D gene (5 bases). The V and J ends lost 0 bases and 5 bases respectively, with 11 bases between them. Per the germline V gene, CDR1 is SGHRS and CDR2 is YFSETQ. The CDR3 spans 14 residues. Variable domain in full (rest from reference TRBV5-1 and TRBJ2-5): KAGVTQTPRYLIKTRGQQVTLSCSPISGHRSVSWYQQTPGQGLQFLFEYFSETQRNKGNFPGRFSGRQFSNSRSEMNVSTLELGDSALYLCASSLDSGPETQYFGPGTRLLVL.

This clonotype was found many times. The chain links TRBV5-1 to TRBJ2-2, with 10 bases matching TRBD1. The germline gives CDR1 SGHRS, CDR2 YFSETQ. The CDR3 contains 18 residues. J was trimmed by 0 bases and V by 1 base; bases with no gene match: 6. The CDR3 loop is CASSLRGQGRSNTGELFF. CDR3 sequence (DNA): TGCGCCAGCAGCTTGCGGGGACAGGGGCGCTCGAACACCGGGGAGCTGTTTTTT.

This clonotype showed up many times. J is TRBJ2-7 and V is TRBV18; no clear D. Trimming took 1 base from V and 5 from J, leaving 15 bases between them. This CDR3 has 15 residues. CDR1 KGHSH and CDR2 LQKENI come from the germline V gene. This chain's CDR3 is CASSPRVAALDEQYF. The CDR3 nucleotides are TGTGCCAGCTCACCACGCGTGGCAGCCCTCGACGAGCAGTACTTC.